This T cell receptor (beta chain) was sequenced for a study of early T cells in non-severe SARS-CoV-2 infection. Many counts were recorded for this clonotype. Via MiXCR, TCRdb re-called the 5' RACE reads, giving one row per CDR3 protein. Here the sample spans 90,000 to 120,000 distinct CDR3 sequences, 11% being singletons. This CDR3 is built from 14 residues. Looked up from germline, CDR1 is KGHSH and CDR2 is LQKENI. V was trimmed by 3 bases and J by 6 bases, leaving 13 bases between them. This TCR was recovered from an adult who was a healthcare worker with PCR-confirmed SARS-CoV-2 infection or an uninfected control (not recorded which). V gene TRBV18 combines with J gene TRBJ2-3; D is undetermined. Sequences were obtained from whole blood. CDR3 nucleotides: TGTGCCAGCTCACCGGTGTCGGAAGGGGATACGCAGTATTTT. Translated: CASSPVSEGDTQYF. Filled out from reference TRBV18 and TRBJ2-3, the complete variable domain reads NAGVMQNPRHLVRRRGQEARLRCSPMKGHSHVYWYRQLPEEGLKFMVYLQKENIIDESGMPKERFSAEFPKEGPSILRIQQVVRGDSAAYFCASSPVSEGDTQYFGPGTRLTVL.